This T cell receptor (beta chain) was recorded in a study of cytomegalovirus exposure and HLA in healthy donors. The CDR3 runs 13 residues. Between the trimmed V and J ends, which lost 6 bases and 8 bases, there was a span of 16 bases. CDR1 MNHEY and CDR2 SMNVEV come from the germline V gene (reference sequence). The repertoire was sequenced with immunoSEQ multiplex PCR; TCRdb's copy has only in-frame clones and lacks some. The repertoire holds over 45,000 clones, with 90% as singletons. The source material was PBMCs. The rearrangement uses TRBV27 and TRBJ1-2; D remains ambiguous. The sequence was obtained from a man aged 18-30 years in good health and CMV-seronegative. The CDR3 DNA reads TGTGCCAGCAGCTTTCGTGGAGGGCGCGGCTACACCTTC. Translated: CASSFRGGRGYTF.